One sample yielded the 2 T cell receptor beta chains listed below, sequenced in a study of shared clonotypes between healthy human individuals (dated by TCRdb to the early 2020s). The protocol used for the library was the immunoSEQ multiplex PCR assay. As stored in TCRdb, this immuneACCESS dataset retains in-frame rearrangements with V and J assigned. A fraction of the clones does not appear; measured against another copy, unresolved V genes explain less than half of the discrepancy, and the remainder lacks a known reason. This sample comprises around 980,000 clones, approximately 80% of them detected only once. Of the sample, 0.6% to 0.7% falls within the top ten clones. Specimen: memory CD4+ T cells from PBMCs. This specimen's cell subset or site label, per the study, means: CD45RA-negative fraction. The receptors come from a man in his late teens or twenties in good health. Some clones in this sample may be carry-over from other donors' samples.

The CDR3 loop reads CASRRDGRLFF. The CDR3 DNA follows: TGTGCCAGCAGACGAGACGGTCGGCTGTTTTTT. The chain recombines TRBV28 with TRBJ1-4; the D is unclear. This CDR3 comprises 11 residues. V was cut by 6 bases and J by 14 bases, with 13 bases left in between. Germline CDR1 is MDHEN and CDR2 is SYDVKM.

The chain joins TRBV7-2 to TRBJ2-3; possibly TRBD1 for D (5 bases). This CDR3 has 15 residues. From germline, CDR1 is SGHTA and CDR2 FQGNSA. Trimming removed 5 bases at V and 3 bases at J, with 15 bases between. The CDR3: CASSARVGRTDTQYF. In DNA, the CDR3 is TGTGCCAGCAGCGCCAGGGTAGGGCGGACAGATACGCAGTATTTT.